The 18 T cell receptor beta chains below come from one sample, sequenced in a study of blood T cell repertoires in COVID-19 (dated by TCRdb to about 2020). Libraries were constructed by the immunoSEQ multiplex PCR assay. TCRdb provides this immuneACCESS table in a form limited to in-frame rearrangements. Some clones are lacking; in checked studies, under half of them reflect an unresolved V gene, and why the rest are absent is not known. The sample contains roughly 290,000 clones, 70% to 90% of them found a single time. The ten most abundant clones make up more than 2% of the sample. Sequencing was done on a sample of PBMCs or T cells enriched from blood (not recorded which). The receptor source for this set is a man aged 25 to 40 who had recovered from COVID-19.

This rearrangement joins TRBV4-1 to TRBJ1-5, with 10 bases fitting TRBD1. The trim removed 3 bases at V and 4 bases at J, leaving 9 bases unmatched. The CDR3 is made up of 17 amino acids. The V gene's germline CDR1 is MGHRA and CDR2 YSYEKL. CDR3 bases: TGCGCCAGCAGCCAGGGACAGGGGAAGCGCAGGAATCAGCCCCAGCATTTT. Translating gives CASSQGQGKRRNQPQHF.

The J gene is TRBJ1-3, the V gene TRBV2; no clear D. The CDR3 totals 12 residues. CDR1 is SNHLY and CDR2 is FYNNEI in the germline V gene. V was shortened by 7 bases and J by 4 bases, with 8 bases between the two germline ends. The CDR3 here is CASTVMGNTIYF. CDR3 bases: TGTGCCAGCACCGTTATGGGAAACACCATATATTTT.

The rearrangement joins TRBV28 to TRBJ1-1; a possible D gene is TRBD1 (5 bases). The V gene's germline CDR1 is MDHEN and CDR2 SYDVKM. The CDR3 spans 15 residues. The V gene lost 6 bases and the J gene lost 6 bases, with 20 bases spanning the gap. The CDR3 is CASSQIGEGLAEAFF. The CDR3 nucleotides read TGTGCCAGCAGCCAGATAGGGGAAGGTCTTGCTGAAGCTTTCTTT.

This chain connects TRBV19 to TRBJ1-3, with D tentatively TRBD1 (5 bases). Per the germline V gene, CDR1 is LNHDA and CDR2 is SQIVND (reference sequence). Trimming removed 3 bases at V and 2 bases at J, with 11 bases between. The CDR3 runs to 15 residues. The CDR3 DNA reads as TGTGCCAGTAGTATCGCAGGACAACCTGGAAACACCATATATTTT. Protein: CASSIAGQPGNTIYF.

A word on this clone: Its ends do not fully match the called genes, so a read error is possible. This chain links TRBV6-1 with TRBJ2-6, with a possible D match to TRBD1 (7 bases). The CDR3 loop spans 18 amino acids. Germline V gene data show CDR1 as MNHNS and CDR2 as SASEGT. The CDR3 is CASREGGGGSSGANVLTF. Written as DNA, the CDR3 is TGTGCCAGCAGGGAAGGCGGAGGGGGCTCCTCTGGGGCCAACGTCCTGACTTTC.

This clone was counted between two and nine times. The rearrangement uses TRBV7-2 and TRBJ1-3; 9 bases match TRBD1. The CDR3 has 15 residues. Germline V lookup: CDR1 SGHTA, CDR2 FQGNSA. V was clipped by 5 bases and J by 4 bases; unmatched bases: 6. CDR3 in amino acids: CASSRGQGKGNTIYF. CDR3 bases: TGTGCCAGCAGCCGGGGACAGGGAAAGGGAAACACCATATATTTT.

The chain employs TRBV10-3 and TRBJ1-2; 10 bases are shared with TRBD1. This CDR3 is built from 17 residues. From germline, CDR1 is ENHRY and CDR2 SYGVKD. The trim removed 3 bases at V and 3 bases at J, leaving 10 bases unmatched. The DNA for the CDR3 is TGTGCCATCAGTGAACCCGGGACAGGGGAGCAGGACTATGGCTACACCTTC. Its protein is CAISEPGTGEQDYGYTF.

For this clone: Sequence at one end of the junction differs from germline and may be a read error. The chain uses TRBV7-7 and TRBJ2-1; 11 bases are a match to TRBD2. The CDR3 is made up of 16 amino acids. CDR1 and CDR2 (germline): SSHAT, FNYEAQ (reference sequence). CDR3 sequence: CASSQGLAAPYNEQFF. Here the CDR3 DNA reads TGTGCTAGCAGCCAGGGACTAGCGGCACCCTACAATGAGCAGTTCTTC.

CDR3 DNA sequence: TGTGCCAGCAGTCCGAACCCCCGGACGGAGGTTTACGAGCAGTACTTC. Its protein product is CASSPNPRTEVYEQYF. The rearrangement uses TRBV27 and TRBJ2-7; TRBD2 might be the D (5 bases). V was trimmed by 5 bases and J by 4 bases, leaving 21 bases between them. The CDR3 extends over 16 amino acids. Germline V gene lookup returns CDR1 MNHEY and CDR2 SMNVEV (reference sequence).

This clone was observed a few times. The chain is built from TRBV5-5 and TRBJ1-6; 9 bases fit TRBD1. V shed 3 bases, J shed 6 bases, and the junction held 1 base outside the gene matches. This CDR3 is built from 14 residues. The germline V gene encodes CDR1 SGHKS and CDR2 YYEKEE (reference sequence). The CDR3 coding sequence is TGTGCCAGCAGCTGGGGACAGGGTAATTCACCCCTCCACTTT. This encodes CASSWGQGNSPLHF.

The chain's CDR3 is CAWDITRTSGNTGELFF. The CDR3 DNA reads as TGTGCCTGGGACATTACTCGGACTAGCGGGAACACCGGGGAGCTGTTTTTT. The chain links TRBV30 to TRBJ2-2; 10 bases map to TRBD2. J gave up 1 base and V 5 bases, and 10 bases lay outside the gene matches. Germline loops: CDR1 GTSNPN, CDR2 SVGIG (reference sequence). The CDR3 covers 17 residues.

The V gene is TRBV5-1, the J gene TRBJ2-7, with TRBD2 matching over 14 bases. V shed 0 bases, J shed 5 bases, and the junction held 7 bases outside the gene matches. Germline V gene data show CDR1 as SGHRS and CDR2 as YFSETQ. CDR3 length: 17 residues. The CDR3 DNA follows: TGCGCCAGCAGCTTGGACCCAGGGACTAGCGGGGGCAACGAGCAGTACTTC. It codes for CASSLDPGTSGGNEQYF.

The chain joins TRBV7-8 to TRBJ2-7; tentative D call: TRBD2 (6 bases). Germline CDR1 and CDR2: SGHVS and FQNEAQ. The CDR3 is 18 amino acids. V gave up 0 bases and J gave up 2 bases, with 20 bases separating them. Here the CDR3 reads CASSLAHLGTLAPYEQYF. CDR3 coding DNA: TGTGCCAGCAGCTTAGCCCATCTCGGGACTCTCGCCCCCTACGAGCAGTACTTC.

This clone was observed once. The chain carries TRBV11-2 and TRBJ2-2; no firm D call. The CDR3 runs 15 residues. The ends were cut back, 0 bases at V and 1 base at J, with 6 bases in the middle. The germline CDR1 and CDR2 sequences are SGHAT and FQNNGV. The CDR3: CASSLDVRNTGELFF. CDR3 coding DNA: TGTGCCAGCAGCTTAGATGTTAGGAACACCGGGGAGCTGTTTTTT.

The chain recombines TRBV11-2 with TRBJ2-4; 8 nucleotides agree with TRBD2. CDR1 and CDR2 (germline): SGHAT, FQNNGV. Germline trimming cut 1 base from V and 5 bases from J; bases unmatched to any gene: 4. The CDR3 consists of 15 residues. CDR3 nucleotides: TGTGCCAGCAGCTTAGGGCCGGGGGGGCAAAACATTCAGTACTTC. Its translation: CASSLGPGGQNIQYF.

The rearrangement joins TRBV27 to TRBJ1-1, with D possibly being TRBD1 (5 bases). This CDR3 is built from 11 residues. V gave up 5 bases and J gave up 11 bases, with 12 bases separating them. CDR1 is MNHEY and CDR2 is SMNVEV in the germline V gene (reference sequence). This chain's CDR3 is CASSPGGSAFF. CDR3 nucleotide sequence: TGTGCCAGCAGTCCCGGGGGTTCGGCTTTCTTT.

The chain recombines TRBV5-1 with TRBJ2-7, with a weak D call TRBD1 (6 bases). CDR3 length: 13 residues. The V gene lost 0 bases and the J gene lost 5 bases, with 9 bases spanning the gap. The V gene's germline CDR1 is SGHRS and CDR2 YFSETQ. The CDR3 reads CASSLAPGDEQYF. For the CDR3, the DNA is TGCGCCAGCAGCTTGGCTCCAGGGGACGAGCAGTACTTC.

The chain is built from TRBV29-1 and TRBJ2-7; 7 nucleotides line up with TRBD2. Per the germline V gene, CDR1 is SQVTM and CDR2 is ANQGSEA. The CDR3 loop spans 14 amino acids. The trim removed 4 bases at V and 2 bases at J, leaving 8 bases unmatched. CDR3 nucleotide sequence: TGCAGCGTTGGGGGGACTACACCCCCCTACGAGCAGTACTTC. Translating it yields CSVGGTTPPYEQYF.